Presented here are 7 T cell receptor beta chains from one specimen sequenced in a study of blood T cell repertoires in COVID-19. TCRdb keeps only in-frame clones here, not all; method: immunoSEQ multiplex PCR. The sample carries about 270,000 clones, about 88% recorded once. The sequenced sample was PBMCs or T cells enriched from blood (not recorded which). The receptors were gathered from a woman in her 50s who had recovered from COVID-19.

In regard to this clone: Other DNA sequences in the same sample also yield this CDR3. The genes are TRBV28 and TRBJ1-2, with 10 bases matching TRBD1. The CDR3 runs 16 residues. V lost 5 bases, J lost 2 bases, and 8 bases stayed unmatched. Per the germline V gene, CDR1 is MDHEN and CDR2 is SYDVKM. The CDR3 sequence is CASSLDRGPTNYGYTF. DNA for the CDR3: TGTGCCAGCAGTCTAGACAGGGGGCCAACCAACTATGGCTACACCTTC.

This clone has only one observation. Written as DNA, the CDR3 is TGTGCCAGCAGTTTGCATGCGGGAGGGCCGTCCGAGCAGTACTTC. Translating gives CASSLHAGGPSEQYF. The V and J genes are TRBV28 and TRBJ2-7; 9 bases agree with TRBD2. The CDR3 has 15 amino acids. J was trimmed by 6 bases and V by 3 bases; bases with no gene match: 9. In germline, CDR1 is MDHEN, CDR2 SYDVKM.

The rearrangement joins TRBV27 to TRBJ2-1; 8 nucleotides match TRBD1. Per the germline V gene, CDR1 is MNHEY and CDR2 is SMNVEV (reference sequence). This CDR3 has 12 amino acids. The V segment lost 6 bases and the J segment 9 bases; nucleotides outside the gene matches: 4. The CDR3, as DNA: TGTGCCAGCAGAGCAGGGGGCGCTGAGCAGTTCTTC. Its protein is CASRAGGAEQFF.

This chain connects TRBV7-2 to TRBJ2-4; D perhaps matches TRBD1 (5 bases). The CDR3 is 13 amino acids. CDR1 is SGHTA and CDR2 is FQGNSA in the germline V gene. V lost 2 bases and J 7 bases, leaving 9 bases between the germline ends. CDR3 sequence reads: CASSLSGRNIQYF. The CDR3 nucleotides read TGTGCCAGCAGCTTATCAGGGCGGAACATTCAGTACTTC.

The V and J genes are TRBV28 and TRBJ2-7; D gene uncertain. The germline V and J ends were trimmed by 6 bases and 1 base, with 16 bases remaining between them. CDR3 length equals 15 residues. Germline V gene sequence: CDR1 MDHEN, CDR2 SYDVKM. This chain's CDR3 is CASRGWQVISYEQYF. DNA of the CDR3: TGTGCCAGCAGAGGATGGCAGGTGATATCCTACGAGCAGTACTTC.

V is TRBV24-1 and J is TRBJ2-1; 7 nucleotides agree with TRBD1. Per the germline V gene, CDR1 is KGHDR and CDR2 is SFDVKD. Trimming removed 7 bases from V and 9 bases from J; junction bases left unmatched: 11. CDR3 length equals 14 residues. The CDR3 DNA follows: TGTGCCACCAGCCGCCGGACAGGTAGTGGTGAGCAGTTCTTC. It specifies CATSRRTGSGEQFF.

This sequence joins TRBV28 and TRBJ1-2; TRBD1 agrees at 7 bases. The CDR3 is 12 residues long. The V and J ends lost 6 bases and 5 bases, in that order; junction bases with no gene match: 3. The germline V gene has CDR1 MDHEN and CDR2 SYDVKM. This CDR3 reads CASSGTAYGYTF. The CDR3 DNA reads TGTGCCAGCAGCGGGACAGCGTATGGCTACACCTTC.